The present entry profiles one T cell receptor (beta chain) with its context. Sequencing was performed with immunoSEQ multiplex PCR; in TCRdb, only in-frame clones are kept and a portion is missing. This repertoire shows under 150,000 clones, approximately 90% found once; its top ten account for approximately 11%. V lost 2 bases to trimming and J lost 5 bases, with 6 bases between them. Germline-derived CDR1 and CDR2 are MDHEN and SYDVKM. The CDR3 has 13 residues. The data derive from a study of cytotoxic CD8 clonotypes in ibrutinib-treated CLL. The source material was PBMCs, sampled after 12 months of ibrutinib treatment. This clonotype originated in a human donor with chronic lymphocytic leukemia. This chain links TRBV28 with TRBJ1-4; D is unclear. The DNA of the CDR3 is TGTGCCAGCAGTTTAAGTAACAATGAAAAACTGTTTTTT. Protein sequence: CASSLSNNEKLFF.